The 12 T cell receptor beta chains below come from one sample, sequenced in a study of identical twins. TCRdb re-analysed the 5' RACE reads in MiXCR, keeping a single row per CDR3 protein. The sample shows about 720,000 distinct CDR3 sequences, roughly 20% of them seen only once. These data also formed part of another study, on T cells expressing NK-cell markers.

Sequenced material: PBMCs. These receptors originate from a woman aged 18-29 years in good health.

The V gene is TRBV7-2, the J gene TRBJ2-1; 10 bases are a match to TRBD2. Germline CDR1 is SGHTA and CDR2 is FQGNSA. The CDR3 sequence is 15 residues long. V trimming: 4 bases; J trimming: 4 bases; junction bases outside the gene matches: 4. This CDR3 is CASSSRLAGYNEQFF. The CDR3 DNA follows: TGTGCCAGCAGCTCAAGACTAGCGGGTTACAATGAGCAGTTCTTC. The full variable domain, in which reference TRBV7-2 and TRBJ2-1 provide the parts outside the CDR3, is GAGVSQSPSNKVTEKGKDVELRCDPISGHTALYWYRQSLGQGLEFLIYFQGNSAPDKSGLPSDRFSAERTGGSVSTLTIQRTQQEDSAVYLCASSSRLAGYNEQFFGPGTRLTVL.

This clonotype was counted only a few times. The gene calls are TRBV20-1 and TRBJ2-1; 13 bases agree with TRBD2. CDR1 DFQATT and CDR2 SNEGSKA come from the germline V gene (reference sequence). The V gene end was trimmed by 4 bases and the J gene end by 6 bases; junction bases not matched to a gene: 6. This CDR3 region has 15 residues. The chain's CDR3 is CSATGLAGWGNEQFF. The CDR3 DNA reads TGCAGTGCTACGGGACTAGCGGGATGGGGCAATGAGCAGTTCTTC.

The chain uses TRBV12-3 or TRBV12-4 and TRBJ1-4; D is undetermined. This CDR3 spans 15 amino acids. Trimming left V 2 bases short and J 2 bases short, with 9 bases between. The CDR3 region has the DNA TGTGCCAGCAGTTTATTGTCTACTACTAATGAAAAACTGTTTTTT. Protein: CASSLLSTTNEKLFF.

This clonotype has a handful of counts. In nucleotides, the CDR3 is TGTGCCAGCAGCTTCTACAGGGGAGGGGGCAGCGGAGAGCAGTTCTTC. Translated, it gives CASSFYRGGGSGEQFF. J is TRBJ2-1 and V is TRBV7-9; D is possibly TRBD1 or TRBD2 (7 bases each). Trimming took off 3 bases at V and 10 bases at J, with 22 bases between the two ends. Germline-derived CDR1 and CDR2 are SEHNR and FQNEAQ (reference sequence). The CDR3 contains 16 residues. Full variable domain (rest looked up from reference TRBV7-9 and TRBJ2-1): DTGVSQNPRHKITKRGQNVTFRCDPISEHNRLYWYRQTLGQGPEFLTYFQNEAQLEKSRLLSDRFSAERPKGSFSTLEIQRTEQGDSAMYLCASSFYRGGGSGEQFFGPGTRLTVL.

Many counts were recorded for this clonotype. CDR3 amino acids: CASSGGLIQETQYF. The CDR3 region has the DNA TGTGCCAGCAGCGGGGGACTAATCCAAGAGACCCAGTACTTC. The V and J genes are TRBV7-2 and TRBJ2-5, with 7 positions matching TRBD2. Unmatched junction bases numbered 4, after V lost 5 bases and J lost 1 base. The V gene's germline CDR1 is SGHTA and CDR2 FQGNSA. The CDR3 covers 14 residues.

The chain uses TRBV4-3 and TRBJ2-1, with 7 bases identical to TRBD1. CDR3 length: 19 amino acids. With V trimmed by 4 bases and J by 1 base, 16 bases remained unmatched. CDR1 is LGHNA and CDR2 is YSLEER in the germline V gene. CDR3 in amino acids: CASSRVDRVGAPSYNEQFF. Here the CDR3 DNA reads TGCGCCAGCAGCCGGGTCGACAGGGTTGGGGCTCCATCCTACAATGAGCAGTTCTTC.

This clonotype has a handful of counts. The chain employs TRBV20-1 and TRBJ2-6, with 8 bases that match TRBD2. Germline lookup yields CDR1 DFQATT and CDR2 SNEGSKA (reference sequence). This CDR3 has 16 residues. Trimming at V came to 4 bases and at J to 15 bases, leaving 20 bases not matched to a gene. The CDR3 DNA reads TGCAGTGCTACTTCTCCAAAGGCGGGAGGCCTTCACGGCCTGACTTTC. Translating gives CSATSPKAGGLHGLTF.

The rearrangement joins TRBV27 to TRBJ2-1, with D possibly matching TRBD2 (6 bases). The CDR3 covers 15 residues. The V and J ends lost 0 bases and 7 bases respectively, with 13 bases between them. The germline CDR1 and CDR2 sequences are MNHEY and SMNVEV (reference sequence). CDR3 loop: CASSLSVTRYNEQFF. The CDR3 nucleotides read TGTGCCAGCAGTTTATCTGTGACTAGGTATAATGAGCAGTTCTTC.

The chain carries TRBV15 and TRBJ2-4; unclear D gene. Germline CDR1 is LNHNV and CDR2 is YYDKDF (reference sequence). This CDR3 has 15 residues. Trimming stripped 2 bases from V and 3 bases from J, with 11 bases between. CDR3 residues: CATSRYSDGKNIQYF. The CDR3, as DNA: TGTGCCACCAGCAGATATAGTGACGGCAAAAACATTCAGTACTTC.

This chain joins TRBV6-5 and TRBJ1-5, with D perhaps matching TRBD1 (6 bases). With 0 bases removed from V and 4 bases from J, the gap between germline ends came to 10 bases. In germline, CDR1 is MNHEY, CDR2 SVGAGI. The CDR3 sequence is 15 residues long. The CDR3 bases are TGTGCCAGCAGTTACTCCTTTAGGGGGAATCAGCCCCAGCATTTT. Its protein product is CASSYSFRGNQPQHF.

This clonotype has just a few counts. The DNA for the CDR3 is TGTGCCAGCAGGGTGGGGGGCGCGGACGGTGAAGCTTTCTTT. Protein: CASRVGGADGEAFF. The chain couples TRBV5-5 to TRBJ1-1; TRBD1 might be the D (6 bases). Germline CDR1 SGHKS, CDR2 YYEKEE (reference sequence). V lost 5 bases and J 7 bases, leaving 18 bases between the germline ends. This CDR3 is 14 amino acids long.

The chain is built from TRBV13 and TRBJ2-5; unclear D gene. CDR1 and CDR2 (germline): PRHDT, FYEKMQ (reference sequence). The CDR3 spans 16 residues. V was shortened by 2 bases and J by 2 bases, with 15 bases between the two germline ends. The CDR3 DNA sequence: TGTGCCAGCAGCTTAAGCTCCCTCCCCGCTCAAGAGACCCAGTACTTC. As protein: CASSLSSLPAQETQYF.